Listed below are T cell receptor beta chains from one sample, sequenced in a study of T cell responses to AZD1222 COVID-19 vaccine. Sequenced by immunoSEQ multiplex PCR; TCRdb stores in-frame clones only, minus some. The sample holds roughly 70,000 clones; more than 80% are singletons and the top ten take more than 2%. The sequencing here drew on peripheral blood, taken on day 0 of AZD1222 vaccination. Receptors were obtained from an adult in good health. CDR3s include the opening cysteine and the closing phenylalanine or tryptophan. D genes are given only for firm matches. Only part of the rows carry a size: once, few, many, or a class if the clone is expanded.

size	J	D	V	DNA	CDR3
many	TRBJ2-7	TRBD2	TRBV5-4	TGTGCCAGCAGCTTGGGAGCGGGAGGTGAGGAGCAGTACTTC	CASSLGAGGEEQYF
-	TRBJ2-3	-	TRBV6-5	TGTGCCAGCACCCAGGGAAGCTTCACAGATACGCAGTATTTT	CASTQGSFTDTQYF
once	TRBJ1-2	TRBD1	TRBV5-1	TGCGCCAGCAGCTTCTTCCAGGGACAGCAAAATAACTATGGCTACACCTTC	CASSFFQGQQNNYGYTF
-	TRBJ2-2	-	TRBV2	TGTGCCAGCAGAGAGGGGCGGGTGACCGGGGAGCTGTTTTTT	CASREGRVTGELFF
-	TRBJ2-7	-	TRBV11-2	TGTGCCAGCAGCTTATTCAGCTACGAGCAGTACTTC	CASSLFSYEQYF
-	TRBJ2-2	-	TRBV12-5	TGTGCTAGTGGTTTGATTTTAAAGAACACCGGGGAGCTGTTTTTT	CASGLILKNTGELFF
once	TRBJ2-5	-	TRBV19	TGTGCCAGTAGTACTCTCGGGCTAGCCCAAGAGACCCAGTACTTC	CASSTLGLAQETQYF
-	TRBJ2-5	TRBD2	TRBV10-3	TGTGCCATCAGTGTAGGGGCGGGAGGATTCCAAGAGACCCAGTACTTC	CAISVGAGGFQETQYF
-	TRBJ1-2	-	TRBV18	TGTGCCAGCTCACCCACAGGGATTAACTATGGCTACACCTTC	CASSPTGINYGYTF
once	TRBJ2-2	TRBD1	TRBV3-1/TRBV3-2	TGTGCCAGCAATATACAGGGGCGGTTCACCGGGGAGCTGTTTTTT	CASNIQGRFTGELFF
-	TRBJ1-3	-	TRBV7-9	TGTGCCAGCAGCTTGCAGGGGATGAGCTCTGGAAACACCATATATTTT	CASSLQGMSSGNTIYF
-	TRBJ2-2	TRBD2	TRBV9	TGTGCCAGCAGCCCCCGGACTAGCGGCTACACCGGGGAGCTGTTTTTT	CASSPRTSGYTGELFF
-	TRBJ2-1	-	TRBV27	TGTGCCAGCAGTCCCCAAGGCAACTACAATGAGCAGTTCTTC	CASSPQGNYNEQFF
-	TRBJ2-1	-	TRBV3-1/TRBV3-2	TGTGCCAGCAGCCTCCCTTGGAAGGGCATCAATGAGCAGTTCTTC	CASSLPWKGINEQFF
-	TRBJ1-1	TRBD1	TRBV20-1	TGCAGTGCCCTGACAGGGACTGAAGCTTTCTTT	CSALTGTEAFF
once	TRBJ1-1	-	TRBV2	TGTGCCAGCAGTGAAGGGGCAGGGAGGGGGAACACTGAAGCTTTCTTT	CASSEGAGRGNTEAFF
once	TRBJ2-7	TRBD2	TRBV28	TGTGCCAGCAGATCGGGGCTTAAGGCGGGAGGGCTCGGAGAGCAGTACTTC	CASRSGLKAGGLGEQYF
medium-sized	TRBJ2-7	TRBD2	TRBV5-4	TGTGCCAGCAGCTTAACTCCGGGAGGGTACTACGAGCAGTACTTC	CASSLTPGGYYEQYF
once	TRBJ1-1	-	TRBV18	TGTGCCAGCTCACTCAGGACAGCGAACACTGAAGCTTTCTTT	CASSLRTANTEAFF
-	TRBJ1-4	TRBD1	TRBV5-1	TGCGCCAGCAGTTTGGACAGGGGGTATGAAAAACTGTTTTTT	CASSLDRGYEKLFF
-	TRBJ1-1	-	TRBV7-3	TGTGCCAGCAGTTTTGGGAACACTGAAGCTTTCTTT	CASSFGNTEAFF
-	TRBJ2-6	-	TRBV6-4	TGTGCCAGCAGTGAGAACATGAACTCTGGGGCCAACGTCCTGACTTTC	CASSENMNSGANVLTF
few	TRBJ2-2	-	TRBV7-5	TGTGTCAGAAGCGTCCCTCAGGGGCTCGAGTGTACCGGGGAGCTGTTTTTT	CVRSVPQGLECTGELFF
-	TRBJ2-2	-	TRBV7-3	TGTGCCAGCAGCCTTGTATGGCAGAGGAACACCGGGGAGCTGTTTTTT	CASSLVWQRNTGELFF
-	TRBJ1-2	-	TRBV5-6	TGTGCCAGCAGCCGACGTGATGGCGGCTACACCTTC	CASSRRDGGYTF
-	TRBJ1-3	-	TRBV25-1	TGTGCCAGCAGTGAAGCTCGACGAGGATCCGCTGGAAACACCATATATTTT	CASSEARRGSAGNTIYF
-	TRBJ1-2	TRBD1	TRBV9	TGTGCCAGCAGCGAGCCGGGACAGGGGGCTCCGGACGGCTACACCTTC	CASSEPGQGAPDGYTF